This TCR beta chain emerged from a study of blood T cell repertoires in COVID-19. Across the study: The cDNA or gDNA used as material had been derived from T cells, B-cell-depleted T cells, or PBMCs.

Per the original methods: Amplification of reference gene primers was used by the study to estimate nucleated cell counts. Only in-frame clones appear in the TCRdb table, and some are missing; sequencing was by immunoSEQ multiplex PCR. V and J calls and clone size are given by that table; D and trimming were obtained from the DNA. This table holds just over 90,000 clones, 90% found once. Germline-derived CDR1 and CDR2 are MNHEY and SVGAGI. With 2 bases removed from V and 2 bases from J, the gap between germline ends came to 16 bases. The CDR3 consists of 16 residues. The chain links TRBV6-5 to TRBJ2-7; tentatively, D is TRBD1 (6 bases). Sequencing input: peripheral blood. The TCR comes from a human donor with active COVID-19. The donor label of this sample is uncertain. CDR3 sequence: CASSYVRQVPPYEQYF. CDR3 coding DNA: TGTGCCAGCAGTTACGTTCGACAGGTACCCCCCTACGAGCAGTACTTC.